This TCR beta chain came from a study of T cell changes during pregnancy in multiple sclerosis. This table comes from immunoSEQ multiplex PCR, and its TCRdb copy is limited to in-frame clones, with some not included. The sample lists tens of thousands of clones; about 91% were seen once. This clone was counted a few times. CDR1 MDHEN and CDR2 SYDVKM come from the germline V gene. This CDR3 has 16 residues. Losses at the gene ends were 7 bases for V and 4 bases for J; bases not matched to a gene: 13. The clonotype originates from a female donor with multiple sclerosis, enrolled in a pregnancy study. This chain uses TRBV28 with TRBJ1-1; 9 nucleotides agree with TRBD1. Sequencing used CD4+ T cells from peripheral blood mononuclear cells, obtained in the second trimester of pregnancy. The CDR3 coding sequence is TGTGCCAGCATGGAACAGGGGGCCGTAGGGAGCACTGAAGCTTTCTTT. Its translation is CASMEQGAVGSTEAFF.